This T cell receptor beta chain emerged from a study of cytomegalovirus exposure and HLA in healthy donors. The germline gives CDR1 SGHDT, CDR2 YYEEEE. The junction had 4 bases not matched to a gene; V was cut back by 3 bases and J by 4 bases. This CDR3 comprises 14 residues. PCR involved 60 Vbeta and 13 Jbeta primers. Some clones are missing from TCRdb's copy, which holds only in-frame ones; the method was immunoSEQ multiplex PCR. This sample has approximately 95,000 clones, with about four fifths found just once. Source material: PBMCs. This receptor was taken from a woman in her 40s in good health and CMV-seropositive. The rearrangement links TRBV5-6 to TRBJ1-1; 9 positions agree with TRBD1. CDR3 amino acids: CASSWGQGGTEAFF. The CDR3 DNA follows: TGTGCCAGCAGCTGGGGACAGGGCGGCACTGAAGCTTTCTTT. The entire variable domain, with the rest obtained from reference TRBV5-6 and TRBJ1-1, is as follows: DAGVTQSPTHLIKTRGQQVTLRCSPKSGHDTVSWYQQALGQGPQFIFQYYEEEERQRGNFPDRFSGHQFPNYSSELNVNALLLGDSALYLCASSWGQGGTEAFFGQGTRLTVV.